This T cell receptor beta chain was recorded in a study of identical twins. In this sample, this clonotype turned up a few times. Its target is unknown. A single record per CDR3 protein comes from TCRdb applying MiXCR to the 5' RACE reads. The sample consists of some 460,000 distinct CDR3 sequences, approximately 14% of them appearing once. The length of the CDR3 is 16 residues. V shed 5 bases and J 0 bases; nucleotides not matched to a gene: 5. Germline V gives CDR1 SGHVS, CDR2 FQNEAQ. Points from the study as a whole: Zero-insertion analyses might be partly confounded by invariant T cells like MAIT and iNKT. A lower insertion count was a feature of abundant cord blood beta clonotypes, with no such feature in memory repertoires. Conclusions came from cross-sectional statistical analysis, not from following the same donors. The study found excess low generation probability among twin-shared out-of-frame alpha sequences.

The sample was also reused in another study, on yellow fever vaccine responses in identical twins.

This receptor was obtained from a woman aged 18-29 years in good health. Material for sequencing was CD4+ T cells sorted from blood. The chain joins TRBV7-8 to TRBJ2-2; the match to TRBD2 covers 8 bases. The CDR3 DNA reads as TGTGCCAGCAGCATCCGAGCGGGAGCGAACACCGGGGAGCTGTTTTTT. It specifies CASSIRAGANTGELFF.